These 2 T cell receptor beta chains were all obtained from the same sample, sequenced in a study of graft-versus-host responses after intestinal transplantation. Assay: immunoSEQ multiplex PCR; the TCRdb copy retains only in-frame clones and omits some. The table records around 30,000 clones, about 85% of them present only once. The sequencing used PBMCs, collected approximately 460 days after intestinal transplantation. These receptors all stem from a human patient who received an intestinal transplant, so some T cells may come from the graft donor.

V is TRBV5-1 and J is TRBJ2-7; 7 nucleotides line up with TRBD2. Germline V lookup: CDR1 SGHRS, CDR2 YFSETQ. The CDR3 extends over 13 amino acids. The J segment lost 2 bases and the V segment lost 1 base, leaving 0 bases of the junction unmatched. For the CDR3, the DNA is TGCGCCAGCAGCTTGAGCGGGACCTACGAGCAGTACTTC. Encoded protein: CASSLSGTYEQYF.

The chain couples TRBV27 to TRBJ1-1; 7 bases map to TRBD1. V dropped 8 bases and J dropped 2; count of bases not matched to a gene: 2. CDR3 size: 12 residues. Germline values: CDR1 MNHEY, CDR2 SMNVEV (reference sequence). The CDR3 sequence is CASRQGNTEAFF. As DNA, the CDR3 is TGTGCCAGCCGACAGGGTAACACTGAAGCTTTCTTT.